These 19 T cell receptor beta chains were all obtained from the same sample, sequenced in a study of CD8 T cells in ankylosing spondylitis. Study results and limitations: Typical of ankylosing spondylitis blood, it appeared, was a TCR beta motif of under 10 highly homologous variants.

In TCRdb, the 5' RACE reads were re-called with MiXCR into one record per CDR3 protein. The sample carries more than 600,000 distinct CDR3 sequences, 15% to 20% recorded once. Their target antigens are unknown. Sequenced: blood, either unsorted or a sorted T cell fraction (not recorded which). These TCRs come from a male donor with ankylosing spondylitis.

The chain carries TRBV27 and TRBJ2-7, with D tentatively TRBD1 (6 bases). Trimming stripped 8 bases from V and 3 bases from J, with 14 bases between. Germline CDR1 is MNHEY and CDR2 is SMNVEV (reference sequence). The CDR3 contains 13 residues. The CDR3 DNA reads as TGTGCCAGCGGGCGGACAGAGGGCTACGAGCAGTACTTC. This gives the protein CASGRTEGYEQYF.

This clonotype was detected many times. CDR3 sequence (DNA): TGTGCCAGCAGTTCGGGGGGGCTACAAACTGAAGCTTTCTTT. It specifies CASSSGGLQTEAFF. This chain connects TRBV12-3 or TRBV12-4 to TRBJ1-1; possibly TRBD1 for D (6 bases). The CDR3 consists of 14 residues. V lost 4 bases to trimming and J lost 5 bases, with 14 bases between them.

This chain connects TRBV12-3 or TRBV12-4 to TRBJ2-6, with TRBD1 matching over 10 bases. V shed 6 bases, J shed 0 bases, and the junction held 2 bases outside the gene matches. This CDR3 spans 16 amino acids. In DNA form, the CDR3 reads TGTGCCAGCAGGGGACAGGGGAGCTCTGGGGCCAACGTCCTGACTTTC. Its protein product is CASRGQGSSGANVLTF.

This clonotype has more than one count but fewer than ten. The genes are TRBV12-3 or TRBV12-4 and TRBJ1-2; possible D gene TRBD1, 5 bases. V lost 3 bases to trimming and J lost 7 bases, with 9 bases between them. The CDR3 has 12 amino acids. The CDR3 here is CASSLGLFGYTF. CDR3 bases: TGTGCCAGCAGTTTGGGACTTTTTGGCTACACCTTC.

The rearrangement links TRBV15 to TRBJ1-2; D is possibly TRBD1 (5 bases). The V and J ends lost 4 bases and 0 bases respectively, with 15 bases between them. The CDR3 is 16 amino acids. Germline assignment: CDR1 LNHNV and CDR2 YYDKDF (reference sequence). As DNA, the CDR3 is TGTGCCACCAGCAACCCGGGGCAGGGAGCTAACTATGGCTACACCTTC. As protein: CATSNPGQGANYGYTF. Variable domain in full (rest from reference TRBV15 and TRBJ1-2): DAMVIQNPRYQVTQFGKPVTLSCSQTLNHNVMYWYQQKSSQAPKLLFHYYDKDFNNEADTPDNFQSRRPNTSFCFLDIRSPGLGDTAMYLCATSNPGQGANYGYTFGSGTRLTVV.

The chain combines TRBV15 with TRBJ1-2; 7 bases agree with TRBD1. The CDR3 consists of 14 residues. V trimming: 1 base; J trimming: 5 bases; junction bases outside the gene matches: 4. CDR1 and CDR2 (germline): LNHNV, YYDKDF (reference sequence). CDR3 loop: CATSRGDSKYGYTF. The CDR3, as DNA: TGTGCCACCAGCAGAGGGGACAGTAAATATGGCTACACCTTC. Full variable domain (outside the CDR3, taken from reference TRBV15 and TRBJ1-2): DAMVIQNPRYQVTQFGKPVTLSCSQTLNHNVMYWYQQKSSQAPKLLFHYYDKDFNNEADTPDNFQSRRPNTSFCFLDIRSPGLGDTAMYLCATSRGDSKYGYTFGSGTRLTVV.

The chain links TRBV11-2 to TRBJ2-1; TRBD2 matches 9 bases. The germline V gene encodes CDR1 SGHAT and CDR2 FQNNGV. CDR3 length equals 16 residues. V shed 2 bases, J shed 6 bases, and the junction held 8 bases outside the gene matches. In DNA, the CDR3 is TGTGCCAGCAGCTTATCAGCGGGAGGAACGGTCAATGAGCAGTTCTTC. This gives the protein CASSLSAGGTVNEQFF.

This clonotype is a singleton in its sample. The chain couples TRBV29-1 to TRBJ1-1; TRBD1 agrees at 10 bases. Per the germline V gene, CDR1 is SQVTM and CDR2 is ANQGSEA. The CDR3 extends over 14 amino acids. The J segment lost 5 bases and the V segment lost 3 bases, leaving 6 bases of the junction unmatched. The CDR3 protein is CSVDLTGGVTEAFF. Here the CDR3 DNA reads TGCAGCGTTGACTTGACAGGGGGCGTAACTGAAGCTTTCTTT.

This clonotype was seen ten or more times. The CDR3: CATLSENVGDLYF. The CDR3 DNA reads TGTGCCACCCTTAGCGAGAACGTGGGCGATTTGTACTTC. The genes are TRBV12-3 or TRBV12-4 and TRBJ2-5; maybe TRBD2 (5 bases). Between the trimmed V and J ends, which lost 10 bases and 13 bases, there was a span of 25 bases. This CDR3 spans 13 amino acids.

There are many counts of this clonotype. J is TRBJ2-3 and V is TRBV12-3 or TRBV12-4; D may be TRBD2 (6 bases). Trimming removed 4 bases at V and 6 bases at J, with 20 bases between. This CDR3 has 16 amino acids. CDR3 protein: CASSSQAGLRTDTQYF. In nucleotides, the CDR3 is TGTGCCAGCAGTTCCCAAGCGGGCCTAAGGACTGATACGCAGTATTTT.

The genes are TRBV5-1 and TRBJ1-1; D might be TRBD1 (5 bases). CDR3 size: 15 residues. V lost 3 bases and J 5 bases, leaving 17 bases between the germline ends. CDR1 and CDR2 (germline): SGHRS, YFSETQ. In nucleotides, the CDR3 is TGCGCCAGCAGCTCCAATACCCCAAGGACAACTGAAGCTTTCTTT. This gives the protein CASSSNTPRTTEAFF.

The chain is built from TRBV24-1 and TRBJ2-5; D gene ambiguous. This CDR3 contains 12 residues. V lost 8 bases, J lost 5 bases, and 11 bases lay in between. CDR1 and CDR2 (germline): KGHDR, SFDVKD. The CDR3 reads CATMSDLETQYF. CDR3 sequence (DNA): TGTGCCACCATGTCGGATCTGGAGACCCAGTACTTC.

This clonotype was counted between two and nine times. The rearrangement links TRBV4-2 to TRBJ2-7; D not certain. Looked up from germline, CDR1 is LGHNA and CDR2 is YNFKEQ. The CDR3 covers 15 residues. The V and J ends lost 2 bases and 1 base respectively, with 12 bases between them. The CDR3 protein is CASSQPQDPSYEQYF. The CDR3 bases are TGTGCCAGCAGCCAACCTCAGGACCCGTCCTACGAGCAGTACTTC.

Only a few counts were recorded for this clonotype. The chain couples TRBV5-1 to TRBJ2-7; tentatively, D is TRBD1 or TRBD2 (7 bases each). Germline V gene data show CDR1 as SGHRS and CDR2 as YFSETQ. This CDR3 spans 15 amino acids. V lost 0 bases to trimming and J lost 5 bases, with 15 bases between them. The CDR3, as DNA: TGCGCCAGCAGCTTGGATGGTCCAGGGGGGGACGAGCAGTACTTC. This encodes CASSLDGPGGDEQYF.

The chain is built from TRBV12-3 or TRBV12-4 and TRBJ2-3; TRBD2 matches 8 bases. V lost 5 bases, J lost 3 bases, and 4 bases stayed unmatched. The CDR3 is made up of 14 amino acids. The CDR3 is CASSTQRGTDTQYF. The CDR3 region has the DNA TGTGCCAGCAGTACCCAGCGGGGGACAGATACGCAGTATTTT.

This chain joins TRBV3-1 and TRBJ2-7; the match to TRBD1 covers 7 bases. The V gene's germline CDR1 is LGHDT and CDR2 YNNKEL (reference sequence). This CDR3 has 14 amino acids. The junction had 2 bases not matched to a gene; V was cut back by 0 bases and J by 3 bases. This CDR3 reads CASSQEQGIYEQYF. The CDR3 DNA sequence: TGTGCCAGCAGCCAAGAACAGGGGATCTACGAGCAGTACTTC.

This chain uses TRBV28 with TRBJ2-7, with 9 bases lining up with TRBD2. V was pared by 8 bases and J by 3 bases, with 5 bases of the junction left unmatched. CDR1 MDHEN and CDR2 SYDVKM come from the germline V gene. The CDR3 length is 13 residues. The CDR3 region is CASEGREGYEQYF. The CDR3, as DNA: TGTGCCAGCGAGGGGCGGGAGGGCTACGAGCAGTACTTC.

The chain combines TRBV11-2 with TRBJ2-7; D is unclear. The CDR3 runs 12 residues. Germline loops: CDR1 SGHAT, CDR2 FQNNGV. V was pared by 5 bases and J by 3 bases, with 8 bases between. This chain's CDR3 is CASSDPLYEQYF. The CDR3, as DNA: TGTGCCAGCAGCGACCCCCTCTACGAGCAGTACTTC.

The CDR3 loop reads CSPASRGLRNEQFF. In nucleotides, the CDR3 is TGCAGCCCCGCATCCCGGGGCTTAAGGAATGAGCAGTTCTTC. The J gene is TRBJ2-1, the V gene TRBV20-1; either TRBD1 or TRBD2 may fit D (5 bases each). Germline CDR1 DFQATT, CDR2 SNEGSKA (reference sequence). This CDR3 is built from 14 residues.